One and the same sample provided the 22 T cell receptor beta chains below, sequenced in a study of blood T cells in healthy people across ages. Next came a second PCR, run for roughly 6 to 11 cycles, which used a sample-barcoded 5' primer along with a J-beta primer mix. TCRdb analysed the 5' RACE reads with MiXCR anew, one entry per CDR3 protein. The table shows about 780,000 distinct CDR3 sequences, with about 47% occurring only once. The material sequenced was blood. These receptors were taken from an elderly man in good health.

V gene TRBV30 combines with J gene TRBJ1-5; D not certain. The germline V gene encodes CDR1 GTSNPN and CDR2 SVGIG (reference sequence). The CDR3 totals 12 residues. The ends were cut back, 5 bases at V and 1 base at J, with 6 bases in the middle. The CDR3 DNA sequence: TGTGCCTGGTCGCAAAGCAATCAGCCCCAGCATTTT. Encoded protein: CAWSQSNQPQHF.

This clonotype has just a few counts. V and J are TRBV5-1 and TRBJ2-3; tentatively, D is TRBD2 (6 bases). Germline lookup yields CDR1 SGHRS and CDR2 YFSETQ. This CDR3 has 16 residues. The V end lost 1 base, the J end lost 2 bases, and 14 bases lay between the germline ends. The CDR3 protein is CASSLSGEWVTDTQYF. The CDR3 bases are TGCGCCAGCAGCTTGTCGGGGGAATGGGTCACAGATACGCAGTATTTT.

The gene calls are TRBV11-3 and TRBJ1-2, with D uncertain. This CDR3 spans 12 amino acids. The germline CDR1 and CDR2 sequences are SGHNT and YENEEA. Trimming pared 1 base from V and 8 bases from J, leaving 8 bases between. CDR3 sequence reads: CASSLASVGYTF. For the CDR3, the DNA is TGTGCCAGCAGCTTAGCGTCGGTGGGCTACACCTTC.

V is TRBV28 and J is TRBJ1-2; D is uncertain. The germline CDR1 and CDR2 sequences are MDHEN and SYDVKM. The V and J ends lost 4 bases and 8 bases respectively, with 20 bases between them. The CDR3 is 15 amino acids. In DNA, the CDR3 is TGTGCCAGCAGTTCAGCCGAGGTTAGACACGGGGGCTACACCTTC. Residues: CASSSAEVRHGGYTF.

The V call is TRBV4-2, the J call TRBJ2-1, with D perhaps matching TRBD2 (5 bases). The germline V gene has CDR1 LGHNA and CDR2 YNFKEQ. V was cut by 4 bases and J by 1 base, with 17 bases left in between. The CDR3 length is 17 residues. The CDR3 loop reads CASSLQVGRTSYNEQFF. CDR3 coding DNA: TGTGCCAGCAGCCTTCAGGTAGGACGGACTTCCTACAATGAGCAGTTCTTC.

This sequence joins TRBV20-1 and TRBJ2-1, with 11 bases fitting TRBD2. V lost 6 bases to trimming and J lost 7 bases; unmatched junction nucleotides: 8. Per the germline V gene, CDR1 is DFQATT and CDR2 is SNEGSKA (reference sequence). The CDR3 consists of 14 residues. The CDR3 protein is CSATTSGRENEQFF. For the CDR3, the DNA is TGCAGTGCCACTACTAGCGGGAGAGAAAATGAGCAGTTCTTC.

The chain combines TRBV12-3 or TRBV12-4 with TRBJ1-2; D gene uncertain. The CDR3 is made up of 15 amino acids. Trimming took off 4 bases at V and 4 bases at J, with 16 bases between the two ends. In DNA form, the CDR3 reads TGTGCCAGCAGTTCCCCTGCTTCGTGGTCCTATGGCTACACCTTC. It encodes CASSSPASWSYGYTF.

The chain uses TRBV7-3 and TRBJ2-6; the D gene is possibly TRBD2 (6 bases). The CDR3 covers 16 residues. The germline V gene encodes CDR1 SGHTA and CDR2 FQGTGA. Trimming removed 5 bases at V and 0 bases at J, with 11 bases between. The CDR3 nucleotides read TGTGCCAGCAGCCAGGGACTTTTCTCTGGGGCCAACGTCCTGACTTTC. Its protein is CASSQGLFSGANVLTF.

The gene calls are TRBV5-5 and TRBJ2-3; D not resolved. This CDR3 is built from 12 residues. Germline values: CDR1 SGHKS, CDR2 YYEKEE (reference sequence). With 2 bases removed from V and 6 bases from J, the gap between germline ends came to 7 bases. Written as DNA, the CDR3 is TGTGCCAGCAGCTTTCGACTGGATACGCAGTATTTT. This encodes CASSFRLDTQYF.

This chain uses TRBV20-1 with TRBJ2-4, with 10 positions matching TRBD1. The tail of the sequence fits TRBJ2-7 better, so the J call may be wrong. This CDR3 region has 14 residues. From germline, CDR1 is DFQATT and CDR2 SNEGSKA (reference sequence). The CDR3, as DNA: TGCAGTGCAACCGGGACAGGGGTTGGTGGCGAGCAGTACTTC. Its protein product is CSATGTGVGGEQYF.

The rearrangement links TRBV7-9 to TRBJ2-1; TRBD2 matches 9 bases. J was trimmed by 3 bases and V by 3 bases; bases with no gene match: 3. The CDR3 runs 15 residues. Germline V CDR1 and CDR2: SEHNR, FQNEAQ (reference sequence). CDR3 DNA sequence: TGTGCCAGCAGCTTGGTAGCGGGAGACTACAATGAGCAGTTCTTC. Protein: CASSLVAGDYNEQFF.

CDR3 sequence reads: CASSLDGGADTQYF. Written as DNA, the CDR3 is TGTGCCAGCAGCTTGGATGGCGGCGCAGATACGCAGTATTTT. The chain is built from TRBV5-4 and TRBJ2-3; D gene uncertain. The CDR3 loop spans 14 amino acids. The ends were cut back, 0 bases at V and 4 bases at J, with 9 bases in the middle. Germline CDR1 and CDR2: SGHNT and YYREEE (reference sequence).

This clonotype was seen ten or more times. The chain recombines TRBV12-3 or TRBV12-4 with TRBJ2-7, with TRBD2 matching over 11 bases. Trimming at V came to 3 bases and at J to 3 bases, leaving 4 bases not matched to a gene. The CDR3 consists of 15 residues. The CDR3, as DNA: TGTGCCAGCAGTTTTGCTAGCGGGAGGCTCTACGAGCAGTACTTC. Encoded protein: CASSFASGRLYEQYF.

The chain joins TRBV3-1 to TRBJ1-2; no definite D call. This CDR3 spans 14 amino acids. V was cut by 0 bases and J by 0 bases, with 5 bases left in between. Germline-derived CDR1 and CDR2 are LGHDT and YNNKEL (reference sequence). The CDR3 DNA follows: TGTGCCAGCAGCCAAGACGGAGCTAACTATGGCTACACCTTC. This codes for CASSQDGANYGYTF.

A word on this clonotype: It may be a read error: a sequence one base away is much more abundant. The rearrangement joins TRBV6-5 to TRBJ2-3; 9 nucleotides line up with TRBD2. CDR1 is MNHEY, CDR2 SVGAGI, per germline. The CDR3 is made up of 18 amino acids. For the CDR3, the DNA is TGTGCCAGCAGTTACTCCCGCTTTAGCGGGACTAGCACAGAGACGCAGTATTTT. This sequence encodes CASSYSRFSGTSTETQYF.

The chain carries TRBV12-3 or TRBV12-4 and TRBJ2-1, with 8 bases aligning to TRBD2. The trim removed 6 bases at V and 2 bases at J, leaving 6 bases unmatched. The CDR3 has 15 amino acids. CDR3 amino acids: CASSRSGSTYNEQFF. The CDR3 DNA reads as TGTGCCAGCAGCCGCAGCGGGAGTACCTACAATGAGCAGTTCTTC.

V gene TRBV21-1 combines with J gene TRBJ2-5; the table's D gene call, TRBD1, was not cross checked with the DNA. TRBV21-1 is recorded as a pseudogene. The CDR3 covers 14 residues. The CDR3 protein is CASISHGTAREQYF. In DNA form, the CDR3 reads TGTGCCAGCATCAGTCACGGGACAGCTCGTGAGCAGTACTTC.

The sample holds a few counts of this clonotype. The CDR3: CASSFIPGEGYEQYF. The DNA for the CDR3 is TGTGCCAGCAGCTTCATTCCCGGTGAGGGCTACGAGCAGTACTTC. V and J are TRBV7-3 and TRBJ2-7; tentative D call: TRBD2 (5 bases). Trimming removed 3 bases from V and 3 bases from J, with 15 bases in between. The CDR3 loop spans 15 amino acids. The germline CDR1 and CDR2 sequences are SGHTA and FQGTGA.

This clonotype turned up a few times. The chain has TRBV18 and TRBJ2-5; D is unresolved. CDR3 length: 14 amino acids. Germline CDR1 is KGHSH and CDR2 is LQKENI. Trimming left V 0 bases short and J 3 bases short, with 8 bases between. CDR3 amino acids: CASSPPFVEETQYF. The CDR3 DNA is TGTGCCAGCTCACCACCGTTTGTTGAAGAGACCCAGTACTTC.

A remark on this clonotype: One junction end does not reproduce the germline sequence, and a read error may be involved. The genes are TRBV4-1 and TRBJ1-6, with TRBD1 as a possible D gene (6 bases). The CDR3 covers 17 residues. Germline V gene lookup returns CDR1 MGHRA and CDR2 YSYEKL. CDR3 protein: CASSQDHPDSHNSPPHF. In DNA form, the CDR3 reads TGCGCCAGCAGCCAAGATCACCCGGACAGTCATAATTCACCCCCCCACTTT.

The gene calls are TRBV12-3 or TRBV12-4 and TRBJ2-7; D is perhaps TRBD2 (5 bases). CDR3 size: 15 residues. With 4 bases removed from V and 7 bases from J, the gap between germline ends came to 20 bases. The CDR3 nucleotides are TGTGCCAGCAGTTCCCACCCGGATTCTTCGGGGGAGCAGTACTTC. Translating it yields CASSSHPDSSGEQYF.

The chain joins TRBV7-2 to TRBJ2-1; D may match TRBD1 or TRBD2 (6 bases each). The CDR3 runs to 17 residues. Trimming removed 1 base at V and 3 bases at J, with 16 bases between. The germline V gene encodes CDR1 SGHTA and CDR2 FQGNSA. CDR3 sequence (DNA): TGTGCCAGCAGCTTAGTCCCGGGACGGGGGCTCTACAATGAGCAGTTCTTC. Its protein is CASSLVPGRGLYNEQFF.